This T cell receptor (beta chain) was captured in a study of CD8+CD57+ T cells in acquired aplastic anemia. In germline, CDR1 is LNHDA, CDR2 SQIVND (reference sequence). Between the trimmed V and J ends, which lost 1 base and 5 bases, there was a span of 15 bases. This CDR3 is 16 amino acids long. Sequencing was done on patients that had shown CD8+CD57+ cell expansion by flow cytometry. Both TCR beta VDJ combination and CDR3 sequence profiling were carried out. Genomic DNA was the template for this profiling. A single record per CDR3 protein comes from TCRdb applying MiXCR to the reads. This sample has hundreds of thousands of distinct CDR3 sequences, with about a third found just once.

This TCR was sampled from a human donor with aplastic anemia. The sequencing sample was made of sorted CD4+, CD8+, or CD8+CD57+ T cells (not recorded which) from PBMCs. The genes are TRBV19 and TRBJ1-5; D is uncertain. The CDR3 region has the DNA TGTGCCAGTAGTATAGGCGGGCAGCAAAACCATCAGCCCCAGCATTTT. It translates to CASSIGGQQNHQPQHF.